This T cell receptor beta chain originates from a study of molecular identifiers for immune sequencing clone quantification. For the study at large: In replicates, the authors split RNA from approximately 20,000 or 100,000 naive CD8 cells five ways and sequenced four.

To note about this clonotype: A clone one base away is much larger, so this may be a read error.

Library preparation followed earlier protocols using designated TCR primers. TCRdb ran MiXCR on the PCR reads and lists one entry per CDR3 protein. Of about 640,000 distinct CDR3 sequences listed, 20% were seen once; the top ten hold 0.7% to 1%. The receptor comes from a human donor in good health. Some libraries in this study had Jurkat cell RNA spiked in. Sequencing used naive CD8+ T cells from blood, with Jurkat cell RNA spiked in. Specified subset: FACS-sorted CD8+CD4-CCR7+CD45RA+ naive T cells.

The CDR3 DNA follows: TGTGGCAGCAGTCAAACGGGCGATGAGCAGTTCTTC. This codes for CGSSQTGDEQFF. The genes are TRBV11-3 and TRBJ2-1; D is unclear. CDR3 size: 12 residues. Germline assignment: CDR1 SGHNT and CDR2 YENEEA.